This TCR beta chain was identified in a study of T cells in Graves' hyperthyroidism and ophthalmopathy. Whole-study context: The blood sample was taken at first diagnosis, before treatment began.

Ophthalmopathy patients had moderate-to-severe active disease, CAS ≥3, NOSPECS ≥4, and disease duration under 3 months. RNA transcripts gave rise to amplified TCR beta CDR3 regions. The HTBI primer set was used in a first-round RT-PCR of the TCR CDR3. A single record per CDR3 protein comes from TCRdb applying MiXCR to the multiplex PCR reads. The table shows roughly 520,000 distinct CDR3 sequences, with approximately 24% occurring only once. This clonotype was counted ten times or more. Its antigen remains unidentified. V gave up 6 bases and J gave up 7 bases, with 13 bases separating them. The CDR3 consists of 13 residues. Study-wide findings and caveats: Most expanded thyroid clonotypes above 0.001 recurred in blood. Before onset, by a median of around 6.1 months, the model predicted ophthalmopathy.

This sequence was found in a woman in her 30s with Graves' ophthalmopathy. Sequencing was done on a sample of blood. This chain links TRBV12-3 or TRBV12-4 with TRBJ1-5; D possibly corresponds to TRBD1 (6 bases). The CDR3 DNA is TGTGCCAGCAGCCAACAGGGCACGCAGCCCCAGCATTTT. This translates into CASSQQGTQPQHF.